This TCR beta chain was sequenced during a study of blood T cell repertoires in COVID-19. Original data processing: Amplification of reference gene primers provided the estimated nucleated cell counts. Some clones are missing from TCRdb's copy, which holds only in-frame ones; the method was immunoSEQ multiplex PCR. The V and J calls and clone size were taken over from that table, and D and trimming were inferred from the DNA. The sample lists roughly 50,000 clones, approximately 86% occurring once. This clone has a single count. The CDR3 consists of 16 residues. Germline values: CDR1 SGDLS, CDR2 YYNGEE. Trimming shortened V by 0 bases and J by 4 bases, and 17 bases separated the two germline ends.

Sequences were obtained from peripheral blood. This clonotype was obtained from a man aged 65-85 years with active COVID-19. The chain combines TRBV9 with TRBJ2-7; D perhaps matches TRBD2 (6 bases). The chain's CDR3 is CASSVESSGFGYEQYF. DNA of the CDR3: TGTGCCAGCAGCGTAGAGTCCAGCGGGTTCGGTTACGAGCAGTACTTC.